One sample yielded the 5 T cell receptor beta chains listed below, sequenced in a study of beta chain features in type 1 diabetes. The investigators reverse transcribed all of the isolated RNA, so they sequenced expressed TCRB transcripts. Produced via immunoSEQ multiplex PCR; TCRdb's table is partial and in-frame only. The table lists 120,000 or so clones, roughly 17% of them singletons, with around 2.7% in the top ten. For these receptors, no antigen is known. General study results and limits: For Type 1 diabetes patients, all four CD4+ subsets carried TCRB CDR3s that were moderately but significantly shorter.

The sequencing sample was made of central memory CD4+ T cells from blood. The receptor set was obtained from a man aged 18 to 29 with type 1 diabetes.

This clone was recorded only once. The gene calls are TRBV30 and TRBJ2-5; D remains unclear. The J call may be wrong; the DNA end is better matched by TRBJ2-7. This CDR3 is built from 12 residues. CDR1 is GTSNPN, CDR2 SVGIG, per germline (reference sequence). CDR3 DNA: TGTGCCTGGAGTACACAGTATGGCGAGCAGTACTTC. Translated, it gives CAWSTQYGEQYF.

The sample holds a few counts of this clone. In DNA form, the CDR3 reads TGTGCCAGCAGCTCCTCCGTCCTGACTTTC. Translating gives CASSSSVLTF. The rearrangement uses TRBV6-5 and TRBJ2-6; D not resolved. V was shortened by 6 bases and J by 12 bases, with 6 bases between the two germline ends. Germline V gene data show CDR1 as MNHEY and CDR2 as SVGAGI. The CDR3 loop spans 10 amino acids.

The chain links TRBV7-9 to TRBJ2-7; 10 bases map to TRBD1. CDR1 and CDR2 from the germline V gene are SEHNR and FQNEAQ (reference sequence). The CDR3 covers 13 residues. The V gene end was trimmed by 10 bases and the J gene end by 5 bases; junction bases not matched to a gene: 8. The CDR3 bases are TGTGCCACTTCGACAGGGGGCGTCAACGAGCAGTACTTC. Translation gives CATSTGGVNEQYF. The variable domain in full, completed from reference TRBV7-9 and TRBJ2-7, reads DTGVSQNPRHKITKRGQNVTFRCDPISEHNRLYWYRQTLGQGPEFLTYFQNEAQLEKSRLLSDRFSAERPKGSFSTLEIQRTEQGDSAMYLCATSTGGVNEQYFGPGTRLTVT.

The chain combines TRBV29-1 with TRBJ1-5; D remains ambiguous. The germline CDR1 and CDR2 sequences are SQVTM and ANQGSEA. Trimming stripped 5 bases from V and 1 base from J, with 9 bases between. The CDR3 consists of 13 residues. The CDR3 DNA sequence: TGCAGCGTTAGTTCCGGGAGCAATCAGCCCCAGCATTTT. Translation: CSVSSGSNQPQHF.

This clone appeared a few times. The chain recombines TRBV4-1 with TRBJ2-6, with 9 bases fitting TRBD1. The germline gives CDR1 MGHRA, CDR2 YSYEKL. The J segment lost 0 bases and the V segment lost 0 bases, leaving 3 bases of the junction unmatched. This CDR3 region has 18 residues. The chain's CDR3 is CASSQDGQGPSGANVLTF. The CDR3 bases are TGCGCCAGCAGCCAAGATGGACAGGGGCCCTCTGGGGCCAACGTCCTGACTTTC.